Listed here are 9 T cell receptor beta chains from one sample, sequenced in a study of blood T cell repertoires in COVID-19. TCRdb's table, derived via immunoSEQ multiplex PCR, lists solely in-frame clones and lacks some. The table has 80,000 to 95,000 clones, roughly 76% seen once; the top ten hold about 17%. Sequencing was performed on peripheral blood. These receptors were collected from a woman older than 75 with active or convalescent COVID-19.

This clone turned up a few times. The chain is built from TRBV1 and TRBJ2-7; the table gives TRBD2 as D, unverified against the DNA. TRBV1 has pseudogene status. The CDR3 consists of 15 residues. The CDR3 DNA reads TGCACCAGCAGCCACAGGACGGGACTCCTATACGAGCAGTACTTC. This gives the protein CTSSHRTGLLYEQYF.

The V gene is TRBV7-6, the J gene TRBJ2-1; D not resolved. The CDR3 totals 11 residues. V dropped 3 bases and J dropped 7 bases, with 4 bases sitting between them. CDR1 is SGHVS, CDR2 FNYEAQ, per germline. The CDR3 bases are TGTGCCAGCAGCTTCCCGAATGAGCAGTTCTTC. It translates to CASSFPNEQFF.

In the case of this clone: Within the sample, other DNA sequences also encode this same CDR3. V and J are TRBV2 and TRBJ2-3; possibly TRBD1 for D (7 bases). V was trimmed by 6 bases and J by 0 bases, leaving 13 bases between them. The germline CDR1 and CDR2 sequences are SNHLY and FYNNEI. This CDR3 region has 15 residues. The CDR3 DNA reads as TGTGCCAGCAGCGGCGGGACAGCTAGCACAGATACGCAGTATTTT. Translating gives CASSGGTASTDTQYF.

The V call is TRBV29-1, the J call TRBJ2-3, with D possibly TRBD1 on 6 matching bases. The CDR3 is made up of 12 amino acids. Germline assignment: CDR1 SQVTM and CDR2 ANQGSEA. V dropped 7 bases and J dropped 6 bases, with 14 bases sitting between them. The CDR3 spells CSGAPRGDTQYF. The CDR3 nucleotides are TGCAGCGGGGCCCCCAGGGGTGATACGCAGTATTTT.

This clone was seen a handful of times. The chain combines TRBV11-2 with TRBJ2-1; possibly TRBD1 for D (6 bases). CDR1 is SGHAT and CDR2 is FQNNGV in the germline V gene. The CDR3 spans 15 residues. Trimming shortened V by 4 bases and J by 5 bases, and 15 bases separated the two germline ends. The DNA of the CDR3 is TGTGCCAGCAGCTCGGCAGGGGCGACTAACAATGAGCAGTTCTTC. This sequence encodes CASSSAGATNNEQFF. The full variable domain, in which reference TRBV11-2 and TRBJ2-1 provide the parts outside the CDR3, is EAGVAQSPRYKIIEKRQSVAFWCNPISGHATLYWYQQILGQGPKLLIQFQNNGVVDDSQLPKDRFSAERLKGVDSTLKIQPAKLEDSAVYLCASSSAGATNNEQFFGPGTRLTVL.

This chain connects TRBV9 to TRBJ1-5; D remains ambiguous. V was shortened by 0 bases and J by 0 bases, with 7 bases between the two germline ends. This CDR3 is 15 amino acids long. Per germline, CDR1 SGDLS and CDR2 YYNGEE. The CDR3: CASSVGPGSNQPQHF. CDR3 bases: TGTGCCAGCAGCGTAGGTCCGGGTAGCAATCAGCCCCAGCATTTT.

In its sample, this clone was seen many times. The V and J genes are TRBV7-3 and TRBJ1-5; D unclear. The CDR3 contains 15 residues. Trimming left V 1 base short and J 3 bases short, with 10 bases between. Germline lookup yields CDR1 SGHTA and CDR2 FQGTGA. For the CDR3, the DNA is TGTGCCAGCAGCTTAAACGGTGGTAACAATCAGCCCCAGCATTTT. Translation: CASSLNGGNNQPQHF.

The V and J genes are TRBV2 and TRBJ1-2; TRBD1 matches 8 bases. This CDR3 region has 14 residues. Germline lookup yields CDR1 SNHLY and CDR2 FYNNEI. Losses at the gene ends were 7 bases for V and 8 bases for J; bases not matched to a gene: 12. CDR3 sequence: CASMPHGQGGGYTF. The CDR3 nucleotides are TGTGCCAGCATGCCGCATGGACAGGGAGGCGGCTACACCTTC.

This CDR3 is CASSTQGISTDTQYF. CDR3 coding DNA: TGCGCCAGCAGCACCCAGGGGATCAGCACAGATACGCAGTATTTT. V gene TRBV5-1 combines with J gene TRBJ2-3; weak D call: TRBD1 (6 bases). CDR3 length equals 15 residues. Germline CDR1 reads SGHRS; CDR2 reads YFSETQ. The V gene lost 4 bases and the J gene lost 0 bases, with 12 bases spanning the gap.